One T cell receptor (beta chain) is described in this entry. The sample is drawn from a study of blood T cell repertoires in COVID-19. Study at large: PBMCs, B-cell-depleted T cells, or T cells provided the cDNA or gDNA that made up the material.

Trimming took off 5 bases at V and 0 bases at J, with 8 bases between the two ends. Germline CDR1 reads MDHEN; CDR2 reads SYDVKM. There are 15 residues in the CDR3. Participants spanned ages roughly 18 to 90 years and resided in 20 to 30 US areas. Donors in Cohort 3 who had recovered were those with two negative PCRs, healthcare professional clearance, or resolution of their symptoms. The data were produced by immunoSEQ multiplex PCR, yet TCRdb's version contains in-frame clones alone and is incomplete. The sample has 150,000 or so clones; roughly 87% are singletons. The sample taken for sequencing was PBMCs or T cells enriched from blood (not recorded which). The receptor was derived from a woman between 50 and 59 years old who had recovered from COVID-19. The chain is built from TRBV28 and TRBJ1-6, with D possibly TRBD1 on 6 matching bases. CDR3 nucleotides: TGTGCCAGCAGTCTGGACAGCTCCTATAATTCACCCCTCCACTTT. This sequence encodes CASSLDSSYNSPLHF.